The present entry profiles one TCR beta chain with its context. As yet, its antigen is unknown. This entry is derived from a study of Ad26.COV2.S vaccination and SARS-CoV-2 variants. The wider study: Ad26.COV2.S shots went into the muscle once or twice, 56 days apart.

Treatment noted: 15 to 20 received Ad26.COV2.S at low or high dose, single or two shots; several received placebo; per-sample allocation not given. Sampling occurred on day 63 after the first vaccine or placebo injection. Whole-study results and caveats: Recipients of either vaccine or placebo displayed similar breadth of non-spike TCRs. Relative to placebo recipients, vaccine recipients exhibited elevated spike-specific TCR breadth. CD8+ and CD4+ T cells specific for spike reportedly responded with substantial breadth after vaccination.

CDR3 length: 13 amino acids. Trimming took off 4 bases at V and 0 bases at J, with 5 bases between the two ends. Germline CDR1 SGHNT, CDR2 YYREEE (reference sequence). Produced via immunoSEQ multiplex PCR; TCRdb's table is partial and in-frame only. The repertoire includes about 320,000 clones, about 86% of them detected once, and approximately 2% sits in the top ten. The TCR was taken from a person aged 18 to 65 who received the Ad26.COV2.S COVID-19 vaccine or a placebo. The chain carries TRBV5-4 and TRBJ1-3, with D unclear. The specimen was peripheral blood, collected in a trial of Ad26.COV2.S vaccine versus placebo. This chain's CDR3 is CASSPNSGNTIYF. The CDR3 coding sequence is TGTGCCAGCAGCCCGAACTCTGGAAACACCATATATTTT.